This passage covers 24 T cell receptor delta chains from one sample sequenced in a study of gamma-delta chains in newborns, infants, children. TCRdb called clones from the reads again using CATT. In the table there are 4,000 to 5,000 delta-chain clones, around 5% of which are singletons. Sequencing was done on a sample of blood. These receptors were obtained from a child who was a newborn, infant or young child, either healthy, febrile or measles-vaccinated (not recorded which).

The chain employs TRDV2 and TRDJ2; 12 bases agree with TRDD3. Germline-derived CDR1 and CDR2 are GEAIGNYY and EKD. The V gene end was trimmed by 1 base and the J gene end by 0 bases; junction bases not matched to a gene: 5. The length of the CDR3 is 18 residues. CDR3 coding DNA: TGTGCCTGTGACACTGTACTGGGGGATACTGCTTTGACAGCACAACTCTTCTTT. Translating it yields CACDTVLGDTALTAQLFF.

This clone was picked up one time. V and J are TRDV2 and TRDJ3; D might be TRDD2 or TRDD3, each matching 5 bases. TCRdb supplies no J gene; here it was assigned by aligning the nucleotide sequence to germline. The V end was cut by 1 base, the J end by 0 bases, with 18 bases between. The CDR3 runs 20 residues. Germline V gene lookup returns CDR1 GEAIGNYY and CDR2 EKD. The DNA of the CDR3 is TGTGCCTGTGACACGGCGGGGGCTTCCCTGAGCTCCTGGGACACCCGACAGATGTTTTTC. As protein: CACDTAGASLSSWDTRQMFF.

In this sample, this clone turned up a few times. Germline is not matched at one junction end, which may reflect a read error. The V and J genes are TRDV2 and TRDJ3; D perhaps matches TRDD3 (6 bases). The CDR3 runs 20 residues. Germline lookup yields CDR1 GEAIGNYY and CDR2 EKD. The CDR3 coding sequence is TGTGCCTGTGACACGGTGGGGGCAACCGAAAGCTCCTGGGACACCCGACGGATGTTTTTC. Amino acids: CACDTVGATESSWDTRRMFF.

About this clone itself: Other DNA sequences within the sample encode an identical CDR3. The chain joins TRDV2 to TRDJ3; 10 bases are shared with TRDD3. Germline V CDR1 and CDR2: GEAIGNYY, EKD. The CDR3 totals 18 residues. The junction had 3 bases not matched to a gene; V was cut back by 0 bases and J by 2 bases. The CDR3 coding sequence is TGTGCCTGTGACACCGGGGGATACGGGACCTGGGACACCCGACAGATGTTTTTC. This encodes CACDTGGYGTWDTRQMFF.

On this clone: This sequence may be a read error, since a much larger clone differs from it by one base. At the DNA level, this CDR3 is encoded by other sequences in the same sample as well. The chain employs TRDV2 and TRDJ3; the match to TRDD3 covers 9 bases. This CDR3 region has 18 residues. Per the germline V gene, CDR1 is GEAIGNYY and CDR2 is EKD. CDR3: CARDTVLGDSWDTRQMFF. The CDR3 bases are TGTGCCCGTGACACCGTACTGGGGGACTCCTGGGACACCCGACAGATGTTTTTC.

This clone appeared a few times. The chain employs TRDV1 and TRDJ1; D may be TRDD2 (6 bases). The CDR3 is 13 residues long. The germline V gene encodes CDR1 TSWWSYY and CDR2 QGS. The V and J ends lost 3 bases and 10 bases respectively, with 15 bases between them. The CDR3 DNA reads TGTGCTCTTGGGGATTCTCTCCTACGTAGACTCATCTTT. Translated, it gives CALGDSLLRRLIF.

In its sample, this clone ranks as medium-sized. V usage is TRDV2 and J usage is TRDJ2, with 8 bases matching TRDD3. Trimming took 0 bases from V and 4 from J; bases not matched to a gene: 0. CDR1 GEAIGNYY and CDR2 EKD come from the germline V gene. The CDR3 totals 14 residues. This CDR3 reads CACDTLGETAQLFF. In DNA, the CDR3 is TGTGCCTGTGACACCCTGGGGGAGACAGCACAACTCTTCTTT.

This clone was seen more than once but under ten times. The rearrangement links TRDV3 to TRDJ1, with 12 bases aligning to TRDD3. This CDR3 is 13 amino acids long. Germline CDR1 TVYSNPD, CDR2 GDNSRS (reference sequence). Unmatched junction bases numbered 3, after V lost 4 bases and J lost 3 bases. CDR3 nucleotide sequence: TGTGCCTCTCCTGGGGGATACGCCGATAAACTCATCTTT. It is translated as CASPGGYADKLIF.

The V call is TRDV1, the J call TRDJ1; 11 nucleotides match TRDD3. V shed 0 bases and J 0 bases; nucleotides not matched to a gene: 21. Germline CDR1 reads TSWWSYY; CDR2 reads QGS. This CDR3 comprises 23 residues. CDR3 residues: CALGELSPLGDTQRGLYTDKLIF. CDR3 DNA sequence: TGTGCTCTTGGGGAACTGAGCCCCTTGGGGGATACGCAAAGGGGTTTGTACACCGATAAACTCATCTTT.

There are a few counts of this clone. The CDR3: CACDALLGDARSDSSWDTRQMFF. DNA of the CDR3: TGTGCCTGTGACGCCTTACTGGGGGATGCGCGTTCGGATAGCTCCTGGGACACCCGACAGATGTTTTTC. The V and J genes are TRDV2 and TRDJ3, with 10 positions matching TRDD3. Germline CDR1 is GEAIGNYY and CDR2 is EKD. J lost 0 bases, V lost 3 bases, and 19 bases had no gene match. The CDR3 covers 23 residues.

This clone was counted a few times. The chain joins TRDV3 to TRDJ1; tentative D call: TRDD3 (5 bases). The V gene lost 2 bases and the J gene lost 0 bases, with 28 bases spanning the gap. This CDR3 spans 19 amino acids. Germline V gene sequence: CDR1 TVYSNPD, CDR2 GDNSRS (reference sequence). CDR3 nucleotides: TGTGCCTTTGGGTGGTTAGTACGGAGCTGGGTGACCAACACCGATAAACTCATCTTT. This codes for CAFGWLVRSWVTNTDKLIF.

This clone turned up a few times. The V gene is TRDV2, the J gene TRDJ1; 13 bases line up with TRDD3. The CDR3 is 15 residues long. Germline V gene sequence: CDR1 GEAIGNYY, CDR2 EKD. V dropped 3 bases and J dropped 7; count of bases not matched to a gene: 7. The CDR3 nucleotides are TGTGCCTGTGACCCGAGGACTGGGGGATACGGTAAACTCATCTTT. This translates into CACDPRTGGYGKLIF.

There are a few counts of this clone. The chain combines TRDV1 with TRDJ2, with 8 bases aligning to TRDD3. CDR1 is TSWWSYY, CDR2 QGS, per germline. The CDR3 runs to 17 residues. The trim removed 2 bases at V and 0 bases at J, leaving 5 bases unmatched. The DNA for the CDR3 is TGTGCTCTTGGGGAAGACTGGGGGCTATCTTTGACAGCACAACTCTTCTTT. The encoded protein is CALGEDWGLSLTAQLFF.

This clone was detected a few times. The chain links TRDV2 to TRDJ3; the D is unclear. The V and J ends lost 3 bases and 0 bases respectively, with 11 bases between them. The length of the CDR3 is 17 residues. Germline V gene sequence: CDR1 GEAIGNYY, CDR2 EKD. This CDR3 is CACDFTASSWDTRQMFF. In nucleotides, the CDR3 is TGTGCCTGTGACTTTACTGCGAGCTCCTGGGACACCCGACAGATGTTTTTC.

This clone was counted between two and nine times. This sample also contains other DNA sequences that code for the same CDR3. V usage is TRDV2 and J usage is TRDJ2; D not certain. The germline V gene has CDR1 GEAIGNYY and CDR2 EKD. Trimming left V 2 bases short and J 1 base short, with 13 bases between. The length of the CDR3 is 16 residues. CDR3: CACDKGKIGLTAQLFF. The CDR3 region has the DNA TGTGCCTGTGACAAGGGTAAGATAGGTTTGACAGCACAACTCTTCTTT.

This clone was found a few times. Other DNA sequences of this sample code for an identical CDR3. The CDR3 loop is CALGTAFQLGDTAPYTDKLIF. The CDR3 DNA reads TGTGCTCTTGGGACCGCCTTCCAACTGGGGGATACGGCGCCGTACACCGATAAACTCATCTTT. The V and J genes are TRDV1 and TRDJ1; 13 nucleotides line up with TRDD3. The trim removed 5 bases at V and 0 bases at J, leaving 18 bases unmatched. The V gene's germline CDR1 is TSWWSYY and CDR2 QGS. The CDR3 totals 21 residues.

By share of the sample, this clone is medium-sized. This chain connects TRDV2 to TRDJ3; D gene ambiguous. Germline V gene sequence: CDR1 GEAIGNYY, CDR2 EKD. This CDR3 has 20 residues. V was pared by 0 bases and J by 0 bases, with 17 bases between. The CDR3 DNA reads TGTGCCTGTGACACCGTCAGGTTACCAAGGGTCTCCTGGGACACCCGACAGATGTTTTTC. It encodes CACDTVRLPRVSWDTRQMFF.

Points on this clone: One end of the junction does not line up with germline, which may come from a read error. The genes are TRDV2 and TRDJ2; TRDD3 matches 11 bases. The germline CDR1 and CDR2 sequences are GEAIGNYY and EKD. The CDR3 consists of 17 residues. The CDR3 is CARDILGDNVLTAQLFF. DNA of the CDR3: TGTGCCCGTGACATACTGGGGGATAACGTTTTGACAGCACAACTCTTCTTT.

The V and J genes are TRDV1 and TRDJ1; 9 bases agree with TRDD3. There are 17 residues in the CDR3. The germline gives CDR1 TSWWSYY, CDR2 QGS. With V trimmed by 10 bases and J by 2 bases, 17 bases remained unmatched. As DNA, the CDR3 is TGTGCTCGTGGTTTATTCTACGCTGGGGGATTTACCGATAAACTCATCTTT. Its translation: CARGLFYAGGFTDKLIF.

This clone rates as large (0.1 to 1%). Other nucleotide sequences from this sample produce the same CDR3. This rearrangement joins TRDV2 to TRDJ2, with 7 bases identical to TRDD3. The CDR3 runs to 14 residues. The germline V gene encodes CDR1 GEAIGNYY and CDR2 EKD. V trimming: 1 base; J trimming: 2 bases; junction bases outside the gene matches: 0. The CDR3 region is CACDTGGLTAQLFF. CDR3 in DNA: TGTGCCTGTGACACTGGGGGATTGACAGCACAACTCTTCTTT.

This clone has just a few counts. The CDR3 here is CACDTRLGLGDTSSWDTRQMFF. CDR3 coding DNA: TGTGCCTGTGACACCCGGTTGGGACTGGGGGATACGTCCTCCTGGGACACCCGACAGATGTTTTTC. V and J are TRDV2 and TRDJ3; TRDD3 matches 13 bases. The germline V gene encodes CDR1 GEAIGNYY and CDR2 EKD. The CDR3 runs to 22 residues. Trimming at V came to 0 bases and at J to 0 bases, leaving 10 bases not matched to a gene.

The chain uses TRDV1 and TRDJ2, with D tentatively TRDD3 (5 bases). From germline, CDR1 is TSWWSYY and CDR2 QGS. The CDR3 has 12 amino acids. Deletions cut 2 bases from V and 7 bases from J, with 5 bases between. CDR3 sequence (DNA): TGTGCTCTTGGGGAAGGGGGAGCACAACTCTTCTTT. Translated: CALGEGGAQLFF.

This chain joins TRAV29/DV5 and TRDJ1, with 10 nucleotides matching TRDD3. Trimming took 0 bases from V and 0 from J; bases not matched to a gene: 5. The germline CDR1 and CDR2 sequences are NSMFDY and ISSIKDK. The CDR3 spans 16 residues. The CDR3 protein is CAASASTGGYTDKLIF. The DNA for the CDR3 is TGTGCAGCAAGCGCTAGTACTGGGGGATACACCGATAAACTCATCTTT.

This clone was recorded a few times. With only one base between it and a far larger clone, this is likely a read error. The rearrangement uses TRDV2 and TRDJ3, with 9 bases aligning to TRDD3. This CDR3 has 18 amino acids. Per the germline V gene, CDR1 is GEAIGNYY and CDR2 is EKD. The CDR3 DNA reads as TGTGCCTGTGACACGTACTGGGGGAGCTCCTGGGGCACCCGACAGATGTTTTTC. Translated: CACDTYWGSSWGTRQMFF.